The clone carrying this T cell receptor beta chain was counted a single time. The CDR3 extends over 16 amino acids. The V gene end was trimmed by 5 bases and the J gene end by 5 bases; junction bases not matched to a gene: 11. Germline V lookup: CDR1 MDHEN, CDR2 SYDVKM. The sample comes from a study of T-cell reconstitution after alpha-beta-depleted transplantation in children. Using unique molecular identifiers, the investigators prepared the TCRbeta library. TCRdb reanalysed the PCR reads using MiXCR and keeps one entry per CDR3 protein. The repertoire holds more than 150,000 distinct CDR3 sequences, with roughly 15% as singletons.

The TCR was taken from a human donor who donated a stem cell graft to a child with acute lymphoblastic leukemia. This rearrangement joins TRBV28 to TRBJ2-3; 9 nucleotides align to TRBD2. The sequencing here drew on PBMCs from the stem cell graft donor, taken from the stem cell graft. CDR3 sequence reads: CASSRVEREAVDTQYF. CDR3 DNA sequence: TGTGCCAGCAGTAGAGTGGAGCGGGAGGCCGTAGATACGCAGTATTTT.